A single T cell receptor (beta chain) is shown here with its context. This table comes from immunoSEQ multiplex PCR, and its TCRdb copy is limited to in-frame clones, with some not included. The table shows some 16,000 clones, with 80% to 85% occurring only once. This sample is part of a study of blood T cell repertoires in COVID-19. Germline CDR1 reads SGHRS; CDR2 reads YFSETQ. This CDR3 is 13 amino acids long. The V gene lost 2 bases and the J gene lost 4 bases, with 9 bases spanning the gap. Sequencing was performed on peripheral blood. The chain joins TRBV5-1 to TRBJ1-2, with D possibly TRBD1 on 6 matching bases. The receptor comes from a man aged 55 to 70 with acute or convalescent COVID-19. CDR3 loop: CASSFDRSYGYTF. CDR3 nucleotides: TGCGCCAGCAGCTTCGACAGGTCCTATGGCTACACCTTC.